This entry lists 2 T cell receptor beta chains sequenced from one sample in a study of OX40 agonist ivuxolimab in advanced cancers. TCRdb keeps only in-frame clones here, not all; method: immunoSEQ multiplex PCR. Of about 71,000 clones in the sample, 85% to 95% were seen once. Sequencing was performed on CD4+ or CD8+ T cells sorted from blood, taken in a trial of the OX40 agonist ivuxolimab. These receptors came from an adult with an advanced solid tumor such as melanoma, head and neck, liver or kidney cancer.

The rearrangement uses TRBV4-3 and TRBJ2-7, with 16 bases lining up with TRBD2. J gave up 10 bases and V 0 bases, and 9 bases lay outside the gene matches. CDR1 and CDR2 from the germline V gene are LGHNA and YSLEER. The CDR3 length is 17 residues. CDR3 loop: CASSQDPGTSGRAGQYF. The CDR3 DNA reads as TGCGCCAGCAGCCAAGATCCGGGGACTAGCGGGAGGGCGGGTCAGTACTTC.

The chain recombines TRBV28 with TRBJ1-1, with D tentatively TRBD1 (5 bases). Trimming pared 5 bases from V and 10 bases from J, leaving 20 bases between. Germline CDR1 MDHEN, CDR2 SYDVKM. The CDR3 has 14 residues. CDR3 DNA: TGTGCCAGCAGTACCATCCGGGACGGAGTTGGAGCTTTCTTT. Its protein is CASSTIRDGVGAFF. Drawing the rest from reference TRBV28 and TRBJ1-1, the complete variable domain is DVKVTQSSRYLVKRTGEKVFLECVQDMDHENMFWYRQDPGLGLRLIYFSYDVKMKEKGDIPEGYSVSREKKERFSLILESASTNQTSMYLCASSTIRDGVGAFFGQGTRLTVV.